Listed here is a single TCR beta chain. No antigen is known for it. Via MiXCR, TCRdb re-called the RT-PCR reads, giving one row per CDR3 protein. The table has 650,000 to 800,000 distinct CDR3 sequences, approximately 15% seen once; the top ten hold 6% to 7%. The data derive from a study of response to subunit inactivated influenza vaccine. Study findings and constraints: Authors proposed each seasonal influenza vaccination draws in few new T cells.

From germline, CDR1 is SGHTA and CDR2 FQGNSA. The trim removed 1 base at V and 4 bases at J, leaving 5 bases unmatched. The CDR3 extends over 15 amino acids. The rearrangement uses TRBV7-2 and TRBJ2-7; 9 bases are a match to TRBD2. The material sequenced was PBMCs from blood, taken approximately 15 days before vaccination. The clonotype comes from a middle-aged man who received an inactivated influenza vaccine. CDR3 in amino acids: CASSLDGTSFYEQYF. The CDR3 region has the DNA TGTGCCAGCAGCTTAGACGGGACTAGCTTTTACGAGCAGTACTTC. Variable domain in full (rest from reference TRBV7-2 and TRBJ2-7): GAGVSQSPSNKVTEKGKDVELRCDPISGHTALYWYRQSLGQGLEFLIYFQGNSAPDKSGLPSDRFSAERTGGSVSTLTIQRTQQEDSAVYLCASSLDGTSFYEQYFGPGTRLTVT.